One and the same sample provided the 27 T cell receptor beta chains below, sequenced in a study of T cell responses to AZD1222 COVID-19 vaccine (dated by TCRdb to the early 2020s). The protocol used for the library was the immunoSEQ multiplex PCR assay. The table was pulled from immuneACCESS by TCRdb, which kept in-frame rearrangements only. Such tables lose some clones; where checked, under half of the loss comes from unresolved V genes, and the rest has no known cause. Present in this sample are 95,000 or so clones, roughly 86% of which were seen just once. The ten largest account for about 2.6% of the sample. The time point label, as the study defines it: baseline before first vaccination. Taken with the paper, the label for treatment or condition translates to: meningococcal conjugate vaccine given as trial control. Sequenced material: peripheral blood, taken on day 0 of MenACWY control vaccination. These TCRs come from an adult in good health.

The chain uses TRBV11-3 and TRBJ1-2; 7 nucleotides align to TRBD1. The V gene's germline CDR1 is SGHNT and CDR2 YENEEA. This CDR3 is 15 amino acids long. With 4 bases clipped from V and 3 bases from J, the junction kept 8 bases outside the gene matches. In DNA form, the CDR3 reads TGTGCCAGCAGCTCCCTCAATACAGGGGACTATGGCTACACCTTC. Protein product: CASSSLNTGDYGYTF. Using reference TRBV11-3 and TRBJ1-2 for the parts outside the CDR3, the full variable domain is EAGVVQSPRYKIIEKKQPVAFWCNPISGHNTLYWYLQNLGQGPELLIRYENEEAVDDSQLPKDRFSAERLKGVDSTLKIQPAELGDSAVYLCASSSLNTGDYGYTFGSGTRLTVV.

This chain connects TRBV20-1 to TRBJ1-2; 12 nucleotides match TRBD1. The CDR3 spans 13 residues. CDR1 is DFQATT, CDR2 SNEGSKA, per germline (reference sequence). Germline trimming cut 3 bases from V and 9 bases from J; bases unmatched to any gene: 5. The CDR3 loop is CSASGDRGPSYTF. The CDR3 DNA follows: TGCAGTGCTAGTGGGGACAGGGGGCCTAGCTACACCTTC.

This chain joins TRBV25-1 and TRBJ2-3; perhaps TRBD1 as D (6 bases). Germline CDR1 is MGHDK and CDR2 is SYGVNS. With 6 bases removed from V and 2 bases from J, the gap between germline ends came to 15 bases. The CDR3 runs 15 residues. The CDR3 loop is CASRLGDNPTDTQYF. The CDR3 bases are TGTGCCAGCAGATTGGGGGACAACCCCACAGATACGCAGTATTTT. The entire variable domain, with the rest obtained from reference TRBV25-1 and TRBJ2-3, is as follows: EADIYQTPRYLVIGTGKKITLECSQTMGHDKMYWYQQDPGMELHLIHYSYGVNSTEKGDLSSESTVSRIRTEHFPLTLESARPSHTSQYLCASRLGDNPTDTQYFGPGTRLTVL.

The chain couples TRBV13 to TRBJ1-2; D is ambiguous. CDR1 PRHDT and CDR2 FYEKMQ come from the germline V gene (reference sequence). V lost 4 bases, J lost 4 bases, and 7 bases lay in between. This CDR3 is 12 amino acids long. CDR3 DNA: TGTGCCAGCAGCTCCGGATTCTATGGCTACACCTTC. As protein: CASSSGFYGYTF.

The J gene is TRBJ2-7, the V gene TRBV4-1; 10 bases match TRBD1. This CDR3 contains 16 residues. With 3 bases clipped from V and 6 bases from J, the junction kept 11 bases outside the gene matches. CDR1 and CDR2 (germline): MGHRA, YSYEKL. In DNA, the CDR3 is TGCGCCAGCAGCCAGGGGGTCGGGACAGGGGCCTTCGAGCAGTACTTC. It specifies CASSQGVGTGAFEQYF.

This rearrangement joins TRBV20-1 to TRBJ1-3; D gene ambiguous. V lost 3 bases, J lost 0 bases, and 9 bases lay in between. Germline CDR1 reads DFQATT; CDR2 reads SNEGSKA (reference sequence). The CDR3 loop spans 14 amino acids. The CDR3: CSASQALSGNTIYF. CDR3 nucleotide sequence: TGCAGTGCTAGTCAGGCTCTCTCTGGAAACACCATATATTTT.

The chain couples TRBV7-2 to TRBJ1-2; D is ambiguous. V gave up 1 base and J gave up 1 base, with 13 bases separating them. Germline V gene lookup returns CDR1 SGHTA and CDR2 FQGNSA. The CDR3 consists of 16 residues. The CDR3 loop is CASSLGSPADNYGYTF. CDR3 in DNA: TGTGCCAGCAGCTTAGGTTCTCCGGCAGATAACTATGGCTACACCTTC.

This chain joins TRBV19 and TRBJ2-6; 9 nucleotides match TRBD1. The ends lost 6 bases at V and 2 bases at J; junction bases unmatched: 11. The CDR3 is 18 residues long. The germline CDR1 and CDR2 sequences are LNHDA and SQIVND (reference sequence). CDR3 loop: CASRIKGTGQTGANVLTF. For the CDR3, the DNA is TGTGCCAGTAGGATTAAAGGGACAGGGCAAACTGGGGCCAACGTCCTGACTTTC.

The chain links TRBV5-6 to TRBJ2-2; no definite D call. This CDR3 has 14 amino acids. The V and J ends lost 3 bases and 6 bases respectively, with 12 bases between them. The V gene's germline CDR1 is SGHDT and CDR2 YYEEEE. CDR3 DNA sequence: TGTGCCAGCAGCTCCGGTCCCCGCGCCGGGGAGCTGTTTTTT. It codes for CASSSGPRAGELFF.

The CDR3 region has the DNA TGCGCCAGCAGCTTGGAAGCCAGGGCCTCTGGGGCCAACGTCCTGACTTTC. Protein: CASSLEARASGANVLTF. This sequence joins TRBV5-1 and TRBJ2-6, with D maybe TRBD1 (5 bases). V dropped 0 bases and J dropped 0 bases, with 10 bases sitting between them. Germline assignment: CDR1 SGHRS and CDR2 YFSETQ. The CDR3 spans 17 residues.

V gene TRBV5-6 combines with J gene TRBJ1-2; D not certain. The CDR3 loop spans 12 amino acids. Germline loops: CDR1 SGHDT, CDR2 YYEEEE. Trimming stripped 4 bases from V and 8 bases from J, with 12 bases between. DNA for the CDR3: TGTGCCAGCAGCCGCCGGGAGGGAGGCTACACCTTC. Its protein product is CASSRREGGYTF.

The chain uses TRBV5-6 and TRBJ2-3; D not resolved. V was pared by 5 bases and J by 6 bases, with 7 bases between. CDR1 and CDR2 from the germline V gene are SGHDT and YYEEEE. The CDR3 has 11 amino acids. CDR3 DNA sequence: TGTGCCAGCAGATTATTGGATACGCAGTATTTT. Translation: CASRLLDTQYF.

The chain recombines TRBV5-8 with TRBJ1-2; TRBD1 matches at 7 bases. The length of the CDR3 is 14 residues. V lost 6 bases and J lost 3; bases outside the gene matches: 8. Germline CDR1 is SGHTS and CDR2 is YDEGEE. The CDR3 sequence is CASTPRDSDYGYTF. The CDR3 nucleotides are TGTGCCAGCACCCCACGGGACAGCGACTATGGCTACACCTTC.

CDR3 DNA: TGCGCCAGCAGCTTAGCGAGGGGGACGAACACCGGGGAGCTGTTTTTT. It translates to CASSLARGTNTGELFF. The rearrangement joins TRBV5-1 to TRBJ2-2, with D possibly TRBD1 on 6 matching bases. From germline, CDR1 is SGHRS and CDR2 YFSETQ. Trimming removed 2 bases from V and 0 bases from J, with 11 bases in between. The CDR3 has 16 residues.

The chain's CDR3 is CASSLANSKWGYGYTF. The CDR3 DNA reads TGTGCCAGCAGCTTAGCGAATTCAAAGTGGGGCTATGGCTACACCTTC. V gene TRBV7-2 combines with J gene TRBJ1-2; D ambiguous. Germline CDR1 and CDR2: SGHTA and FQGNSA. The CDR3 extends over 16 amino acids. V gave up 0 bases and J gave up 4 bases, with 15 bases separating them.

V usage is TRBV3-1 (or the pseudogene TRBV3-2) and J usage is TRBJ1-5; D is possibly TRBD1 (5 bases). Trimming removed 5 bases from V and 9 bases from J, with 20 bases in between. CDR3 size: 15 residues. The germline V gene has CDR1 LGHDT and CDR2 YNNKEL (reference sequence). This CDR3 reads CASSYEGTHYRPQHF. The CDR3 DNA sequence: TGTGCCAGCAGCTACGAAGGGACCCATTATCGGCCCCAGCATTTT.

CDR3 nucleotides: TGTGCCAGCAGTTACTACGATACGAATCAGCCCCAGCATTTT. Its translation: CASSYYDTNQPQHF. The chain employs TRBV6-2 or TRBV6-3 and TRBJ1-5; the D is unclear. Germline assignment: CDR1 MNHEY and CDR2 SVGEGT. There are 14 residues in the CDR3. Trimming stripped 1 base from V and 4 bases from J, with 8 bases between.

The J gene is TRBJ1-1, the V gene TRBV6-6; D may be TRBD1 (5 bases). Deletions cut 2 bases from V and 13 bases from J, with 17 bases between. The CDR3 loop spans 13 amino acids. The germline gives CDR1 MNHNY, CDR2 SVGAGI (reference sequence). The CDR3: CASSYLLGAEGFF. Here the CDR3 DNA reads TGTGCCAGCAGTTACCTACTTGGGGCCGAGGGTTTCTTT.

Here the CDR3 reads CASSTGGAEAFF. In DNA form, the CDR3 reads TGTGCCAGCAGCACGGGGGGCGCTGAAGCTTTCTTT. The V and J genes are TRBV3-1 (or the pseudogene TRBV3-2) and TRBJ1-1; D perhaps matches TRBD1 (6 bases). Trimming pared 5 bases from V and 6 bases from J, leaving 10 bases between. The CDR3 spans 12 residues. The V gene's germline CDR1 is LGHDT and CDR2 YNNKEL (reference sequence).

The chain employs TRBV11-2 and TRBJ2-1; 9 positions agree with TRBD1. J was trimmed by 7 bases and V by 1 base; bases with no gene match: 5. The CDR3 spans 15 residues. Germline V gene lookup returns CDR1 SGHAT and CDR2 FQNNGV. CDR3 sequence (DNA): TGTGCCAGCAGCTTAGCGGACAGGGGACGGAATGAGCAGTTCTTC. It is translated as CASSLADRGRNEQFF.

J is TRBJ1-5 and V is TRBV24-1, with D maybe TRBD1 (5 bases). This CDR3 comprises 16 residues. Germline V gives CDR1 KGHDR, CDR2 SFDVKD. Trimming shortened V by 9 bases and J by 0 bases, and 17 bases separated the two germline ends. In DNA form, the CDR3 reads TGTGCCACCCCCTATGGGCGGGACTATAGCAATCAGCCCCAGCATTTT. Translating it yields CATPYGRDYSNQPQHF.

This clone has more than one count but fewer than ten. The J gene is TRBJ2-7, the V gene TRBV6-2 or TRBV6-3; no clear D gene. In germline, CDR1 is MNHEY, CDR2 SVGEGT. V lost 2 bases to trimming and J lost 3 bases, with 2 bases between them. This CDR3 contains 11 residues. The CDR3 DNA is TGTGCCAGCAGTTACCGCTACGAGCAGTACTTC. The encoded protein is CASSYRYEQYF.

The chain recombines TRBV5-1 with TRBJ2-7, with a tentative D call TRBD2 (7 bases). With 4 bases removed from V and 0 bases from J, the gap between germline ends came to 23 bases. CDR1 is SGHRS, CDR2 YFSETQ, per germline. This CDR3 region has 18 residues. CDR3 DNA sequence: TGCGCCAGCAGCCCGGATCTGGGGGGGCGGGGGCCCTCCTACGAGCAGTACTTC. It codes for CASSPDLGGRGPSYEQYF. Full variable domain (rest looked up from reference TRBV5-1 and TRBJ2-7): KAGVTQTPRYLIKTRGQQVTLSCSPISGHRSVSWYQQTPGQGLQFLFEYFSETQRNKGNFPGRFSGRQFSNSRSEMNVSTLELGDSALYLCASSPDLGGRGPSYEQYFGPGTRLTVT.

The genes are TRBV28 and TRBJ1-1; D call uncertain. V lost 7 bases and J 7 bases, leaving 10 bases between the germline ends. Per the germline V gene, CDR1 is MDHEN and CDR2 is SYDVKM. This CDR3 has 11 residues. In DNA form, the CDR3 reads TGTGCCAGCACCGAGGTGGGTGAAGCTTTCTTT. Protein sequence: CASTEVGEAFF.

J is TRBJ1-2 and V is TRBV28; D is undetermined. V lost 10 bases and J lost 0, with 3 bases in between. Germline-derived CDR1 and CDR2 are MDHEN and SYDVKM. The CDR3 length is 10 residues. CDR3 protein: CATANYGYTF. The CDR3 region has the DNA TGTGCCACCGCTAACTATGGCTACACCTTC.

This clone was counted a single time. V and J are TRBV9 and TRBJ1-4, with D perhaps TRBD1 (5 bases). The length of the CDR3 is 14 residues. Trimming removed 5 bases from V and 12 bases from J, with 20 bases in between. In germline, CDR1 is SGDLS, CDR2 YYNGEE. The CDR3 protein is CASSPGGWAEELFF. The CDR3 nucleotides are TGTGCCAGCAGTCCCGGGGGGTGGGCGGAGGAACTGTTTTTT.

The chain recombines TRBV7-2 with TRBJ1-2, with D perhaps matching TRBD1 (5 bases). CDR1 and CDR2 (germline): SGHTA, FQGNSA. The CDR3 has 14 residues. Trimming stripped 8 bases from V and 6 bases from J, with 19 bases between. For the CDR3, the DNA is TGTGCCAGCCGCGGTCTCGGGGGAAGAAATGGCTACACCTTC. It translates to CASRGLGGRNGYTF. Filled out from reference TRBV7-2 and TRBJ1-2, the complete variable domain reads GAGVSQSPSNKVTEKGKDVELRCDPISGHTALYWYRQSLGQGLEFLIYFQGNSAPDKSGLPSDRFSAERTGGSVSTLTIQRTQQEDSAVYLCASRGLGGRNGYTFGSGTRLTVV.